This is a list of T cell receptor beta chains from one sample in a study of cytomegalovirus exposure and HLA in healthy donors. TCRdb's copy holds only in-frame clones and misses some; the assay was immunoSEQ multiplex PCR. The data show a few hundred thousand clones, 80% to 90% seen once. The specimen sequenced was PBMCs. All receptors come from a woman younger than 30 in good health and CMV-seronegative. The CDR3 runs from the conserved cysteine through the conserved F or W. D genes are given only for firm matches. Expanded clones get a size class; other rows say once, few or many, or leave the size out.

D	V	J	size	DNA	CDR3
TRBD1	TRBV29-1	TRBJ2-7	-	TGCAGCGTTACCGGGACAGCCTACGAGCAGTACTTC	CSVTGTAYEQYF
-	TRBV27	TRBJ2-7	-	TGTGCCAGCAGTCGGCAGCCTCTGGACTTGTCCTACGAGCAGTACTTC	CASSRQPLDLSYEQYF
TRBD1	TRBV19	TRBJ1-2	-	TGTGCCAGTAGCAGGGACAGCTATGGCTACACCTTC	CASSRDSYGYTF
TRBD1	TRBV7-6	TRBJ1-1	-	TGTGCCAGCAGCCCCGGGACAGTGAACACTGAAGCTTTCTTT	CASSPGTVNTEAFF
TRBD1	TRBV27	TRBJ2-6	-	TGTGCCAGCAGTTCCCCCTCGGGACAGGGAAGCTCTGGGGCCAACGTCCTGACTTTC	CASSSPSGQGSSGANVLTF
TRBD1	TRBV27	TRBJ2-7	once	TGTGCCAGCAGTTCCCCCCCGACAGGGGGCTACGAGCAGTACTTC	CASSSPPTGGYEQYF
TRBD1	TRBV19	TRBJ2-7	-	TGTGCCAGTAGTATCCCCGGACAGGAGTTCTACGAGCAGTACTTC	CASSIPGQEFYEQYF
-	TRBV28	TRBJ1-2	-	TGTGCCAGCAGTCAAGGCCCAGGAAACTATGGCTACACCTTC	CASSQGPGNYGYTF
-	TRBV6-5	TRBJ1-5	-	TGTGCCAGCAGTTACTCGGCAGGTCGGCATCAGCCCCAGCATTTT	CASSYSAGRHQPQHF
TRBD1	TRBV27	TRBJ1-5	few	TGTGCCAGCAGTGGACAGGGTGGTCAGCCCCAGCATTTT	CASSGQGGQPQHF
TRBD1	TRBV29-1	TRBJ1-2	-	TGCAGCACCTTTGCTGACAGGGAATGGGGCTATGGCTACACCTTC	CSTFADREWGYGYTF
-	TRBV12-5	TRBJ1-2	-	TGTGCTAGTGGTTTGGTACTTGACACTTCTATCCCTGGCTACACCTTC	CASGLVLDTSIPGYTF
TRBD1	TRBV28	TRBJ1-2	-	TGTGCCATCTCGACAGGGGAGAACTATGGCTACACCTTC	CAISTGENYGYTF
TRBD1	TRBV6-6	TRBJ1-2	-	TGTGCCAGCAGGCCGGGACAGGGGGCCGTCTATGGCTACACCTTC	CASRPGQGAVYGYTF
-	TRBV7-9	TRBJ2-7	-	TGTGCCAGCAGCCCGGAGGGACCTCTGGGGCCCGAGCAGTACTTC	CASSPEGPLGPEQYF
TRBD1	TRBV11-2	TRBJ1-3	-	TGTGCCAGCAGCCGGCAGACAGGGGCTGGAAACACCATATATTTT	CASSRQTGAGNTIYF
-	TRBV10-3	TRBJ1-5	-	TGTGCCATCAGTGACAAGGAGGGTCAGCCCCAGCATTTT	CAISDKEGQPQHF
TRBD2	TRBV11-2	TRBJ2-7	once	TGTGCCAGCAGCTCAAGGCTTGGGGGGGACGAGCAGTACTTC	CASSSRLGGDEQYF
TRBD1	TRBV4-2	TRBJ1-4	-	TGTGCCAGCAGCCAGGCAACCCGCGGGACAGGAGGAGAAAAACTGTTTTTT	CASSQATRGTGGEKLFF
-	TRBV2	TRBJ2-5	-	TGTGCCAGCAGTGAATGGGGGCCGGGGTCATCACAAGAGACCCAGTACTTC	CASSEWGPGSSQETQYF
TRBD2	TRBV2	TRBJ2-3	-	TGTGCCAGCAGTGGAGCGGGAGCAGATACGCAGTATTTT	CASSGAGADTQYF
-	TRBV6-5	TRBJ2-3	-	TGTGCCAGCAGTCTAGGGGCTAGCACAGATACGCAGTATTTT	CASSLGASTDTQYF
-	TRBV5-1	TRBJ2-1	-	TGCGCCAGCAGCTCAGGACAGTCCTACAATGAGCAGTTCTTC	CASSSGQSYNEQFF
-	TRBV28	TRBJ2-3	-	TGTGCCAGCACAGAAGGCGGAGATACGCAGTATTTT	CASTEGGDTQYF
-	TRBV30	TRBJ1-5	-	TGTGCCTGGGACAGGAGAGACGATCAGCCCCAGCATTTT	CAWDRRDDQPQHF
-	TRBV5-6	TRBJ1-1	few	TGTGCCAGCAGCTTGGTAAGGACTCAAGCTTTCTTT	CASSLVRTQAFF
TRBD1	TRBV7-9	TRBJ1-1	-	TGTGCCAGCAGCTCGACGACAGGGGCGGCTGAAGCTTTCTTT	CASSSTTGAAEAFF
TRBD1	TRBV5-1	TRBJ2-2	-	TGCGCCAGCTCTACAGGGGATACGAACACCGGGGAGCTGTTTTTT	CASSTGDTNTGELFF
-	TRBV29-1	TRBJ2-7	medium-sized	TGCAGCGTTGAGTATCTCGAAAATCATGGACAGCCCAACGAGCAGTACTTC	CSVEYLENHGQPNEQYF
-	TRBV7-3	TRBJ2-1	once	TGTGCCAGCAGCTCCACCGCAGGGGACAATGAGCAGTTCTTC	CASSSTAGDNEQFF